This TCR beta chain derives from a study of shared clonotypes between healthy human individuals. Study-level points and caveats: Clonotypes not shared had lower generation probabilities than those common to all four donors. Researchers sampled only blood; tissue repertoires likely differ. Estimated clonotype richness was generally higher in naive than memory subsets.

Every subset's genomic DNA went evenly onto several immunoSEQ plates. The method was immunoSEQ multiplex PCR; TCRdb's version includes in-frame clones alone and lacks a portion of them. The sample records under 2,500,000 clones, approximately 94% being singletons. The sample holds one count of this clone. The antigen remains undetermined. Trimming took 4 bases from V and 5 from J; bases not matched to a gene: 8. The CDR3 has 17 residues. The germline gives CDR1 SEHNR, CDR2 FQNEAQ (reference sequence). The chain carries TRBV7-9 and TRBJ2-1; 13 positions agree with TRBD2. What was sequenced was naive CD4+ T cells sorted from blood. Subset indicated: CD45RA+ positively selected. The receptor comes from a man aged 18 to 29 in good health. CDR3 sequence: CASSSVRLAGGHNEQFF. The CDR3 nucleotides read TGTGCCAGCAGCTCCGTTCGACTAGCGGGAGGCCACAATGAGCAGTTCTTC.